These 22 T cell receptor beta chains share one sample of origin, sequenced in a study of blood T cell repertoires in COVID-19. Using immunoSEQ multiplex PCR, the repertoire was profiled, and TCRdb retains in-frame clones only, with some absent. The sample holds under 200,000 clones, 84% seen once. The sequenced sample consisted of peripheral blood. The receptors stem from a man younger than 35 with active or convalescent COVID-19.

The CDR3 nucleotides are TGTGCCAGCAGCTTAGGGGGGGCCGGGGAGCTGTTTTTT. It is translated as CASSLGGAGELFF. The rearrangement uses TRBV11-3 and TRBJ2-2, with D maybe TRBD2 (6 bases). Germline CDR1 is SGHNT and CDR2 is YENEEA. This CDR3 is 13 amino acids long. With 1 base removed from V and 6 bases from J, the gap between germline ends came to 6 bases.

This clone came up once. V usage is TRBV2 and J usage is TRBJ2-2; 9 bases agree with TRBD2. Germline trimming cut 6 bases from V and 4 bases from J; bases unmatched to any gene: 9. This CDR3 has 16 amino acids. CDR1 is SNHLY, CDR2 FYNNEI, per germline. The CDR3 DNA sequence: TGTGCCAGCAGCCCGCCTAGCGGGGATCGCACCGGGGAGCTGTTTTTT. It is translated as CASSPPSGDRTGELFF. Full variable domain (remainder filled in from reference TRBV2 and TRBJ2-2): EPEVTQTPSHQVTQMGQEVILRCVPISNHLYFYWYRQILGQKVEFLVSFYNNEISEKSEIFDDQFSVERPDGSNFTLKIRSTKLEDSAMYFCASSPPSGDRTGELFFGEGSRLTVL.

This sequence joins TRBV6-1 and TRBJ1-5; 7 positions match TRBD1. This CDR3 region has 17 residues. The germline CDR1 and CDR2 sequences are MNHNS and SASEGT. The trim removed 2 bases at V and 6 bases at J, leaving 13 bases unmatched. CDR3 bases: TGTGCCAGCAGTGAATCAATTGCGACAGGGTTCCGTCAGCCCCAGCATTTT. This codes for CASSESIATGFRQPQHF.

The rearrangement uses TRBV4-1 and TRBJ1-2; 9 bases fit TRBD1. V lost 3 bases and J lost 6; bases outside the gene matches: 14. Germline CDR1 is MGHRA and CDR2 is YSYEKL. The CDR3 has 17 amino acids. The CDR3 nucleotides are TGCGCCAGCAGCCAGCGACTACAAGGGAACAGGGGGCATGGCTACACCTTC. Amino acid sequence: CASSQRLQGNRGHGYTF.

CDR3 amino acids: CAWSLSSVTYNEQFF. CDR3 nucleotides: TGTGCCTGGAGCCTTTCTAGCGTAACCTACAATGAGCAGTTCTTC. The chain employs TRBV30 and TRBJ2-1; D is perhaps TRBD2 (6 bases). V gave up 3 bases and J gave up 2 bases, with 14 bases separating them. The CDR3 contains 15 residues. Germline CDR1 is GTSNPN and CDR2 is SVGIG (reference sequence).

The gene calls are TRBV19 and TRBJ1-2, with 11 positions matching TRBD1. The CDR3 extends over 18 amino acids. CDR1 and CDR2 (germline): LNHDA, SQIVND (reference sequence). V shed 5 bases, J shed 7 bases, and the junction held 18 bases outside the gene matches. The CDR3 nucleotides are TGTGCCAGTAGTGCCCCGAGTGGACAGGGGGCGCGGATGAGTGGCTACACCTTC. Protein: CASSAPSGQGARMSGYTF.

This rearrangement joins TRBV13 to TRBJ1-6; the D is unclear. Germline CDR1 PRHDT, CDR2 FYEKMQ (reference sequence). CDR3 length equals 17 residues. Trimming shortened V by 3 bases and J by 0 bases, and 12 bases separated the two germline ends. The CDR3 loop reads CASSFTPRSSYNSPLHF. CDR3 sequence (DNA): TGTGCCAGCAGCTTTACACCCAGAAGCTCCTATAATTCACCCCTCCACTTT.

Concerning this clone itself: The sample holds other DNA sequences that translate to the same CDR3. The V call is TRBV4-3, the J call TRBJ1-2; D is ambiguous. The CDR3 is 12 residues long. The V gene lost 4 bases and the J gene lost 4 bases, with 7 bases spanning the gap. The germline V gene encodes CDR1 LGHNA and CDR2 YSLEER. The CDR3 nucleotides read TGCGCCAGCAGCCCAGGTGGCTATGGCTACACCTTC. It yields the protein CASSPGGYGYTF.

The chain employs TRBV19 and TRBJ2-7; 12 bases align to TRBD1. With V trimmed by 4 bases and J by 7 bases, 11 bases remained unmatched. The CDR3 spans 16 residues. The germline V gene encodes CDR1 LNHDA and CDR2 SQIVND (reference sequence). The CDR3 reads CASSTLGTGGASEQYF. DNA for the CDR3: TGTGCCAGTAGTACCCTCGGGACAGGGGGCGCGTCTGAGCAGTACTTC.

The chain couples TRBV28 to TRBJ2-7, with 9 positions matching TRBD2. The V gene end was trimmed by 3 bases and the J gene end by 2 bases; junction bases not matched to a gene: 5. The CDR3 consists of 15 residues. Germline V gene lookup returns CDR1 MDHEN and CDR2 SYDVKM. The CDR3 here is CASSFAREGPYEQYF. The CDR3 DNA sequence: TGTGCCAGCAGTTTTGCGCGGGAGGGACCCTACGAGCAGTACTTC.

This chain joins TRBV5-6 and TRBJ2-2; 7 nucleotides agree with TRBD2. This CDR3 contains 14 residues. The germline gives CDR1 SGHDT, CDR2 YYEEEE. Trimming removed 4 bases from V and 6 bases from J; junction bases left unmatched: 6. CDR3 DNA sequence: TGTGCCAGCAGCCCAAACGGGAGGTCCGGGGAGCTGTTTTTT. Translation: CASSPNGRSGELFF.

This chain links TRBV5-1 with TRBJ1-1, with D possibly being TRBD1 (6 bases). The V gene lost 0 bases and the J gene lost 5 bases, with 11 bases spanning the gap. In germline, CDR1 is SGHRS, CDR2 YFSETQ. The CDR3 sequence is 14 residues long. The CDR3 bases are TGCGCCAGCAGCTTGGAGGGGGTAACGACTGAAGCTTTCTTT. This encodes CASSLEGVTTEAFF.

The rearrangement uses TRBV27 and TRBJ1-2, with a weak D call TRBD1 (6 bases). CDR1 MNHEY and CDR2 SMNVEV come from the germline V gene (reference sequence). V was clipped by 4 bases and J by 3 bases, with 9 bases between them. This CDR3 is built from 13 residues. The CDR3 is CASSYTGYYGYTF. Here the CDR3 DNA reads TGTGCCAGCAGTTACACAGGGTACTATGGCTACACCTTC.

CDR3 in DNA: TGTGCCAGCAGTGAATTCCAGGGCGGAGAGACCCAGTACTTC. Protein sequence: CASSEFQGGETQYF. The chain couples TRBV6-1 to TRBJ2-5; D is possibly TRBD1 (5 bases). Per the germline V gene, CDR1 is MNHNS and CDR2 is SASEGT. The CDR3 extends over 14 amino acids. The V gene lost 2 bases and the J gene lost 4 bases, with 11 bases spanning the gap.

The rearrangement links TRBV18 to TRBJ1-5; D ambiguous. The germline V gene encodes CDR1 KGHSH and CDR2 LQKENI. Trimming pared 6 bases from V and 4 bases from J, leaving 10 bases between. The CDR3 has 13 amino acids. CDR3 DNA sequence: TGTGCCAGCTCCCCCACGGGGAATCAGCCCCAGCATTTT. Its translation is CASSPTGNQPQHF. The complete variable domain, with remaining parts taken from reference TRBV18 and TRBJ1-5, reads NAGVMQNPRHLVRRRGQEARLRCSPMKGHSHVYWYRQLPEEGLKFMVYLQKENIIDESGMPKERFSAEFPKEGPSILRIQQVVRGDSAAYFCASSPTGNQPQHFGDGTRLSIL.

CDR3 sequence: CASSSERHQAFF. As DNA, the CDR3 is TGTGCCAGCAGCTCCGAGAGACACCAAGCTTTCTTT. The chain uses TRBV3-1 (or the pseudogene TRBV3-2) and TRBJ1-1, with D unclear. With 5 bases removed from V and 9 bases from J, the gap between germline ends came to 13 bases. This CDR3 spans 12 amino acids. Germline CDR1 is LGHDT and CDR2 is YNNKEL (reference sequence).

The genes are TRBV14 and TRBJ2-1; 9 positions match TRBD2. The CDR3 length is 17 residues. Trimming at V came to 4 bases and at J to 7 bases, leaving 14 bases not matched to a gene. Germline V gene data show CDR1 as SGHDN and CDR2 as FVKESK. The CDR3 DNA reads as TGTGCCAGCAGCCCCCATCTTCTAGCGGGAATATCGAATGAGCAGTTCTTC. The encoded protein is CASSPHLLAGISNEQFF.

The chain uses TRBV19 and TRBJ1-4; 10 nucleotides line up with TRBD1. CDR1 is LNHDA, CDR2 SQIVND, per germline (reference sequence). J gave up 6 bases and V 6 bases, and 1 base lay outside the gene matches. The CDR3 runs to 13 residues. Here the CDR3 DNA reads TGTGCCAGTAGCGGACAGGGGGATGAAAAACTGTTTTTT. Its translation is CASSGQGDEKLFF.

Concerning this clone: One end of the junction does not line up with germline, which may come from a read error. The chain employs TRBV25-1 and TRBJ2-3, with 8 nucleotides matching TRBD1. CDR3 size: 16 residues. The germline CDR1 and CDR2 sequences are MGHDK and SYGVNS. CDR3 loop: CASRIGTGVITDTQYF. The CDR3 region has the DNA TGTGCCAGCCGAATAGGGACAGGAGTTATCACAGATACGCAATATTTT.

V gene TRBV7-8 combines with J gene TRBJ2-5; D possibly corresponds to TRBD2 (6 bases). From germline, CDR1 is SGHVS and CDR2 FQNEAQ. Trimming pared 3 bases from V and 4 bases from J, leaving 9 bases between. CDR3 size: 13 residues. The CDR3 protein is CASSFLGGETQYF. The CDR3 DNA sequence: TGTGCCAGCAGCTTTTTGGGGGGAGAGACCCAGTACTTC.

The V call is TRBV7-2, the J call TRBJ1-1; no firm D call. Trimming pared 1 base from V and 1 base from J, leaving 13 bases between. The germline CDR1 and CDR2 sequences are SGHTA and FQGNSA. This CDR3 region has 16 residues. CDR3 DNA sequence: TGTGCCAGCAGCTTAGACATAAGACGGGAGAACACTGAAGCTTTCTTT. It codes for CASSLDIRRENTEAFF.

The rearrangement joins TRBV7-9 to TRBJ1-5, with D possibly being TRBD1 (6 bases). Germline V lookup: CDR1 SEHNR, CDR2 FQNEAQ (reference sequence). Trimming took off 2 bases at V and 4 bases at J, with 15 bases between the two ends. The CDR3 length is 16 residues. CDR3 coding DNA: TGTGCCAGCAGCTTATCCTCCGGGACACCTAATCAGCCCCAGCATTTT. Its protein product is CASSLSSGTPNQPQHF.